These 15 T cell receptor beta chains were sequenced from one sample in a study of blood T cell repertoires in COVID-19. Data came from immunoSEQ multiplex PCR; TCRdb stores just in-frame clones and leaves some out. The profile shows some 350,000 clones, almost 90% of them singletons. The specimen was peripheral blood. The receptors originated from an older woman with COVID-19, enrolled during active disease.

The genes are TRBV7-2 and TRBJ2-7; 7 positions match TRBD2. With V trimmed by 6 bases and J by 0 bases, 5 bases remained unmatched. Germline-derived CDR1 and CDR2 are SGHTA and FQGNSA. This CDR3 has 14 residues. CDR3 in amino acids: CASRGGVSSYEQYF. Here the CDR3 DNA reads TGTGCCAGCAGGGGAGGGGTGAGCTCCTACGAGCAGTACTTC.

This chain connects TRBV18 to TRBJ2-2; 9 bases line up with TRBD1. The CDR3 extends over 14 amino acids. The ends lost 7 bases at V and 5 bases at J; junction bases unmatched: 5. Germline V gene lookup returns CDR1 KGHSH and CDR2 LQKENI. The chain's CDR3 is CASFKQGATGELFF. CDR3 coding DNA: TGTGCCAGCTTCAAACAGGGGGCAACCGGGGAGCTGTTTTTT.

The chain couples TRBV5-6 to TRBJ1-6; TRBD1 matches at 9 bases. The V segment lost 3 bases and the J segment 10 bases; nucleotides outside the gene matches: 8. The CDR3 spans 15 residues. Germline V CDR1 and CDR2: SGHDT, YYEEEE. The CDR3 DNA reads as TGTGCCAGCAGCTACGGGACAGGGATCAACTCACCCCTCCACTTT. Residues: CASSYGTGINSPLHF.

The chain has TRBV30 and TRBJ2-2; 8 positions agree with TRBD1. Germline CDR1 reads GTSNPN; CDR2 reads SVGIG (reference sequence). The CDR3 covers 15 residues. V dropped 5 bases and J dropped 5; count of bases not matched to a gene: 10. The CDR3 sequence: CAWVYRDRPTGELFF. As DNA, the CDR3 is TGTGCCTGGGTGTACCGGGACAGGCCAACCGGGGAGCTGTTTTTT.

The J gene is TRBJ1-2, the V gene TRBV27; 7 bases map to TRBD1. V shed 4 bases, J shed 4 bases, and the junction held 18 bases outside the gene matches. The V gene's germline CDR1 is MNHEY and CDR2 SMNVEV (reference sequence). The CDR3 loop spans 18 amino acids. The CDR3 sequence is CASSSTPPLEGAGYGYTF. The CDR3 DNA follows: TGTGCCAGCAGTTCGACCCCCCCATTAGAGGGGGCGGGCTATGGCTACACCTTC.

The V and J genes are TRBV4-1 and TRBJ1-2, with TRBD1 identical over 7 bases. With 4 bases clipped from V and 1 base from J, the junction kept 6 bases outside the gene matches. CDR1 is MGHRA and CDR2 is YSYEKL in the germline V gene. The CDR3 spans 15 residues. The CDR3 DNA reads as TGCGCCAGCAGCCTGGGGACAGTAAATAACTATGGCTACACCTTC. Protein product: CASSLGTVNNYGYTF.

The DNA for the CDR3 is TGTGCCATCAGTGAGTCGCGGGGGAGCTCCTACAATGAGCAGTTCTTC. This gives the protein CAISESRGSSYNEQFF. V gene TRBV10-3 combines with J gene TRBJ2-1; 7 bases fit TRBD2. V lost 0 bases and J lost 0; bases outside the gene matches: 2. CDR3 length: 16 residues. Germline CDR1 is ENHRY and CDR2 is SYGVKD.

This rearrangement joins TRBV24-1 to TRBJ1-2; D is possibly TRBD1 (6 bases). V lost 1 base to trimming and J lost 3 bases, with 17 bases between them. The CDR3 has 17 residues. Germline V gene sequence: CDR1 KGHDR, CDR2 SFDVKD. CDR3 region: CATSDFKGEQGYYGYTF. The CDR3 coding sequence is TGTGCCACCAGTGATTTTAAGGGAGAACAGGGATACTATGGCTACACCTTC.

This chain uses TRBV6-6 with TRBJ2-2; TRBD2 aligns across 13 bases. Germline trimming cut 6 bases from V and 7 bases from J; bases unmatched to any gene: 2. This CDR3 region has 14 residues. Germline-derived CDR1 and CDR2 are MNHNY and SVGAGI (reference sequence). CDR3 sequence (DNA): TGTGCCAGCAGACTAGCGGGGGGGGACGGGGAGCTGTTTTTT. Translated: CASRLAGGDGELFF.

This chain uses TRBV30 with TRBJ2-2, with a tentative D call TRBD1 (6 bases). The germline gives CDR1 GTSNPN, CDR2 SVGIG (reference sequence). CDR3 length: 12 residues. The germline V and J ends were trimmed by 3 bases and 6 bases, with 8 bases remaining between them. DNA of the CDR3: TGTGCCTGGAGAAAGGGGGCCGGGGAGCTGTTTTTT. It is translated as CAWRKGAGELFF.

The chain uses TRBV6-5 and TRBJ2-3; unclear D gene. V lost 6 bases, J lost 5 bases, and 12 bases lay in between. Germline CDR1 is MNHEY and CDR2 is SVGAGI. The CDR3 runs to 13 residues. CDR3 amino acids: CASSLPPGDTQYF. CDR3 DNA sequence: TGTGCCAGCAGCCTCCCTCCGGGAGATACGCAGTATTTT.

The rearrangement joins TRBV5-6 to TRBJ1-2; possible D gene TRBD1, 6 bases. CDR3 length: 13 amino acids. Trimming removed 4 bases at V and 5 bases at J, with 12 bases between. Germline values: CDR1 SGHDT, CDR2 YYEEEE. CDR3 bases: TGTGCCAGCAGCCTGGGGGCGGGGTATGGCTACACCTTC. It specifies CASSLGAGYGYTF.

The chain recombines TRBV10-3 with TRBJ2-3, with 9 bases identical to TRBD1. The CDR3 runs 15 residues. Trimming removed 10 bases from V and 3 bases from J; junction bases left unmatched: 11. Germline V gene lookup returns CDR1 ENHRY and CDR2 SYGVKD. The CDR3 sequence: CATRTGTGLTDTQYF. CDR3 bases: TGTGCCACCCGGACCGGGACAGGGTTGACAGATACGCAGTATTTT.

The gene calls are TRBV5-5 and TRBJ1-6, with 7 bases that match TRBD1. Germline lookup yields CDR1 SGHKS and CDR2 YYEKEE (reference sequence). The V gene end was trimmed by 0 bases and the J gene end by 1 base; junction bases not matched to a gene: 1. The CDR3 covers 16 residues. The CDR3 spells CASSLEGASYNSPLHF. The CDR3 DNA is TGTGCCAGCAGCTTGGAGGGGGCTTCCTATAATTCACCCCTCCACTTT.

This sequence joins TRBV18 and TRBJ1-1, with a possible D match to TRBD1 (5 bases). Trimming removed 3 bases at V and 3 bases at J, with 20 bases between. Germline loops: CDR1 KGHSH, CDR2 LQKENI. This CDR3 comprises 17 residues. The CDR3 coding sequence is TGTGCCAGCTCACCTCAACGCCAGGGATTAGGTGACACTGAAGCTTTCTTT. This encodes CASSPQRQGLGDTEAFF.